The 30 T cell receptor beta chains reported below all come from one sample, sequenced in a study of blood T cell repertoires in COVID-19. Data came from immunoSEQ multiplex PCR; TCRdb stores just in-frame clones and leaves some out. This sample has about 120,000 clones, with about 84% found just once. The sample comprised peripheral blood. These receptors were obtained from a man aged 45-65 years with acute or convalescent COVID-19.

This clone has a single count. J is TRBJ2-2 and V is TRBV3-1 (or the pseudogene TRBV3-2); possible D gene TRBD1, 7 bases. The CDR3 has 14 residues. The V gene's germline CDR1 is LGHDT and CDR2 YNNKEL (reference sequence). V gave up 4 bases and J gave up 5 bases, with 11 bases separating them. Here the CDR3 reads CASSRAGGTGELFF. As DNA, the CDR3 is TGTGCCAGCAGCCGAGCAGGGGGGACCGGGGAGCTGTTTTTT.

The CDR3 nucleotides are TGTGCCAGCAGCCCTCATAATTCACCCCTCCACTTT. Its translation is CASSPHNSPLHF. V is TRBV28 and J is TRBJ1-6; D call uncertain. The germline V and J ends were trimmed by 6 bases and 5 bases, with 5 bases remaining between them. There are 12 residues in the CDR3. Germline assignment: CDR1 MDHEN and CDR2 SYDVKM.

This clone was detected once. The CDR3: CASSYSIPYRVNSPLHF. CDR3 bases: TGTGCCAGCAGTTACTCTATTCCTTACAGGGTGAATTCACCCCTCCACTTT. J is TRBJ1-6 and V is TRBV6-2 or TRBV6-3; a possible D gene is TRBD1 (6 bases). Germline CDR1 MNHEY, CDR2 SVGEGT. The V end was cut by 0 bases, the J end by 7 bases, with 16 bases between. This CDR3 is built from 17 residues.

The rearrangement uses TRBV11-2 and TRBJ1-5; TRBD1 aligns across 8 bases. CDR1 and CDR2 (germline): SGHAT, FQNNGV. This CDR3 has 15 amino acids. The junction had 4 bases not matched to a gene; V was cut back by 6 bases and J by 0 bases. CDR3 in amino acids: CASSLDRVSNQPQHF. In DNA form, the CDR3 reads TGTGCCAGCAGTTTGGACAGGGTTAGCAATCAGCCCCAGCATTTT.

This clone was counted a few times. The chain links TRBV6-2 or TRBV6-3 to TRBJ1-5; tentative D call: TRBD1 (5 bases). The CDR3 totals 14 residues. V was pared by 5 bases and J by 6 bases, with 14 bases between. Germline V gene data show CDR1 as MNHEY and CDR2 as SVGEGT. The CDR3 here is CASSLPTVSQPQHF. The DNA of the CDR3 is TGTGCCAGCAGTCTCCCGACAGTTAGTCAGCCCCAGCATTTT.

The genes are TRBV12-3 or TRBV12-4 and TRBJ1-5; TRBD1 agrees at 8 bases. The J segment lost 5 bases and the V segment lost 3 bases, leaving 0 bases of the junction unmatched. The CDR3 loop spans 13 amino acids. The CDR3 coding sequence is TGTGCCAGCAGTTTGACAGGGGATCAGCCCCAGCATTTT. Protein sequence: CASSLTGDQPQHF.

V is TRBV6-5 and J is TRBJ1-1; 7 bases map to TRBD1. CDR1 is MNHEY, CDR2 SVGAGI, per germline. V trimming: 8 bases; J trimming: 1 base; junction bases outside the gene matches: 4. This CDR3 region has 13 residues. The chain's CDR3 is CASHRGGNTEAFF. The CDR3 DNA reads as TGTGCCAGCCACAGGGGCGGGAACACTGAAGCTTTCTTT.

The rearrangement links TRBV5-8 to TRBJ2-1; the D gene is possibly TRBD1 (5 bases). CDR1 and CDR2 from the germline V gene are SGHTS and YDEGEE. This CDR3 contains 13 residues. The V end was cut by 5 bases, the J end by 6 bases, with 12 bases between. In DNA, the CDR3 is TGTGCCAGCAGGGGGTGGGGCAGCAATGAGCAGTTCTTC. Encoded protein: CASRGWGSNEQFF.

This rearrangement joins TRBV12-3 or TRBV12-4 to TRBJ1-5; no reliable D call. Trimming removed 4 bases at V and 7 bases at J, with 11 bases between. There are 13 residues in the CDR3. Written as DNA, the CDR3 is TGTGCCAGCAGTTACCGGGTAGCGCAGCCCCAGCATTTT. Its translation: CASSYRVAQPQHF.

The rearrangement joins TRBV19 to TRBJ1-1, with D hard to call. V was pared by 1 base and J by 1 base, with 10 bases between. The CDR3 consists of 15 residues. The germline V gene encodes CDR1 LNHDA and CDR2 SQIVND (reference sequence). The chain's CDR3 is CASSIVQRGNTEAFF. The CDR3 DNA follows: TGTGCCAGTAGTATAGTTCAGCGCGGGAACACTGAAGCTTTCTTT.

The chain combines TRBV28 with TRBJ1-2; 10 nucleotides agree with TRBD1. The J segment lost 1 base and the V segment lost 5 bases, leaving 4 bases of the junction unmatched. The CDR3 covers 15 residues. From germline, CDR1 is MDHEN and CDR2 SYDVKM. In DNA, the CDR3 is TGTGCCAGCAGTCCGGGGACAGGGGTTAACTATGGCTACACCTTC. Its translation is CASSPGTGVNYGYTF.

The genes are TRBV19 and TRBJ1-2, with TRBD1 identical over 7 bases. V was clipped by 7 bases and J by 3 bases; unmatched bases: 11. This CDR3 region has 15 residues. Germline V lookup: CDR1 LNHDA, CDR2 SQIVND (reference sequence). In nucleotides, the CDR3 is TGTGCCAGTACCCCGACAGCCCAGGGGGACTATGGCTACACCTTC. Translation gives CASTPTAQGDYGYTF. The full variable domain, completed using reference TRBV19 and TRBJ1-2, is DGGITQSPKYLFRKEGQNVTLSCEQNLNHDAMYWYRQDPGQGLRLIYYSQIVNDFQKGDIAEGYSVSREKKESFPLTVTSAQKNPTAFYLCASTPTAQGDYGYTFGSGTRLTVV.

The V and J genes are TRBV2 and TRBJ2-5, with 8 bases that match TRBD1. The CDR3 spans 14 residues. Per germline, CDR1 SNHLY and CDR2 FYNNEI. V lost 5 bases to trimming and J lost 1 base; unmatched junction nucleotides: 3. For the CDR3, the DNA is TGTGCCAGCAGTCCGGACAGGGCCCAAGAGACCCAGTACTTC. It translates to CASSPDRAQETQYF.

The chain has TRBV5-3 and TRBJ1-6; 8 bases align to TRBD1. TRBV5-3 is marked as an open reading frame, function uncertain. The J segment lost 9 bases and the V segment lost 3 bases, leaving 11 bases of the junction unmatched. This CDR3 region has 16 residues. The CDR3: CARSSGGGQGASPLHF. Written as DNA, the CDR3 is TGTGCCAGAAGCTCAGGAGGGGGCCAGGGGGCTTCACCCCTCCACTTT.

The chain carries TRBV5-1 and TRBJ2-1; D may be TRBD2 (5 bases). Trimming pared 4 bases from V and 3 bases from J, leaving 14 bases between. The CDR3 covers 15 residues. The V gene's germline CDR1 is SGHRS and CDR2 YFSETQ. The CDR3 reads CASSTDFSRYNEQFF. For the CDR3, the DNA is TGCGCCAGCAGCACGGACTTTTCACGCTACAATGAGCAGTTCTTC.

There are a few counts of this clone. The rearrangement links TRBV5-1 to TRBJ1-1; D might be TRBD1 (5 bases). There are 15 residues in the CDR3. The germline V gene encodes CDR1 SGHRS and CDR2 YFSETQ. V shed 5 bases and J shed 0 bases, with 14 bases lying between them. For the CDR3, the DNA is TGCGCCAGCAGTCAGGGCCCCTCGGTGAACACTGAAGCTTTCTTT. Its protein is CASSQGPSVNTEAFF.

This clone has only one observation. The V gene is TRBV5-1, the J gene TRBJ2-1, with 8 bases aligning to TRBD2. The ends lost 2 bases at V and 0 bases at J; junction bases unmatched: 1. This CDR3 is built from 15 residues. Germline V lookup: CDR1 SGHRS, CDR2 YFSETQ. The CDR3: CASSFGGDSYNEQFF. The DNA for the CDR3 is TGCGCCAGCAGCTTCGGGGGGGACTCCTACAATGAGCAGTTCTTC. The variable domain in full, with the rest retrieved from reference TRBV5-1 and TRBJ2-1, is KAGVTQTPRYLIKTRGQQVTLSCSPISGHRSVSWYQQTPGQGLQFLFEYFSETQRNKGNFPGRFSGRQFSNSRSEMNVSTLELGDSALYLCASSFGGDSYNEQFFGPGTRLTVL.

The rearrangement links TRBV30 to TRBJ1-4; D may be TRBD1 (6 bases). Germline loops: CDR1 GTSNPN, CDR2 SVGIG (reference sequence). The CDR3 is 15 residues long. Deletions cut 0 bases from V and 4 bases from J, with 12 bases between. CDR3 sequence reads: CAWSVQSGVNEKLFF. For the CDR3, the DNA is TGTGCCTGGAGTGTACAATCAGGGGTTAATGAAAAACTGTTTTTT.

The chain recombines TRBV6-6 with TRBJ2-5; 7 positions agree with TRBD1. The CDR3 has 15 residues. Trimming at V came to 6 bases and at J to 2 bases, leaving 9 bases not matched to a gene. Germline CDR1 MNHNY, CDR2 SVGAGI (reference sequence). CDR3 nucleotides: TGTGCCAGCAGCCAAGGACAGGCCCTTCAAGAGACCCAGTACTTC. Its protein product is CASSQGQALQETQYF.

The rearrangement links TRBV2 to TRBJ1-2, with 8 bases aligning to TRBD1. Germline V gene lookup returns CDR1 SNHLY and CDR2 FYNNEI. The CDR3 has 16 residues. J was trimmed by 3 bases and V by 5 bases; bases with no gene match: 11. The CDR3: CASSPRQAGGYYGYTF. Written as DNA, the CDR3 is TGTGCCAGCAGTCCACGCCAGGCAGGGGGCTACTATGGCTACACCTTC.

This chain links TRBV6-4 with TRBJ1-2; TRBD1 matches at 7 bases. Germline CDR1 reads MRHNA; CDR2 reads SNTAGT. With V trimmed by 3 bases and J by 8 bases, 6 bases remained unmatched. This CDR3 spans 13 amino acids. In nucleotides, the CDR3 is TGTGCCAGCAGTGAAGTGGTGGGACAGGGCTACACCTTC. This translates into CASSEVVGQGYTF.

This clone was counted a few times. The chain recombines TRBV11-2 with TRBJ1-5, with 7 bases lining up with TRBD1. This CDR3 contains 13 residues. CDR1 SGHAT and CDR2 FQNNGV come from the germline V gene. Germline trimming cut 3 bases from V and 9 bases from J; bases unmatched to any gene: 5. CDR3 DNA sequence: TGTGCCAGCAGCTTGGGGACAGAACTGCCCCAGCATTTT. Its translation is CASSLGTELPQHF.

The chain has TRBV7-2 and TRBJ2-1; 7 bases are a match to TRBD2. CDR1 and CDR2 (germline): SGHTA, FQGNSA. Trimming cost V 3 bases and J 8 bases; bases outside gene matches: 10. This CDR3 has 15 amino acids. This CDR3 reads CASSFSGAIGDEQFF. In DNA form, the CDR3 reads TGTGCCAGCAGCTTCAGCGGGGCGATTGGAGATGAGCAGTTCTTC.

CDR3 bases: TGCGCCAGCAGCTTGATTGGGGCAGCCAACACTGAAGCTTTCTTT. Amino acids: CASSLIGAANTEAFF. V usage is TRBV5-1 and J usage is TRBJ1-1; D perhaps matches TRBD1 (5 bases). In germline, CDR1 is SGHRS, CDR2 YFSETQ. The CDR3 length is 15 residues. Trimming shortened V by 1 base and J by 2 bases, and 12 bases separated the two germline ends.

The chain combines TRBV3-1 (or the pseudogene TRBV3-2) with TRBJ2-3, with 7 bases fitting TRBD2. The CDR3 covers 17 residues. Trimming cost V 4 bases and J 1 base; bases outside gene matches: 11. CDR1 is LGHDT, CDR2 YNNKEL, per germline (reference sequence). The chain's CDR3 is CASSRLRSSGGTDTQYF. The CDR3 DNA follows: TGTGCCAGCAGCCGCCTTAGGTCCAGCGGGGGCACAGATACGCAGTATTTT.

CDR3 coding DNA: TGTGCCAGCAGCCAAGGAGGGGGTGGTGAGCAGTTCTTC. As protein: CASSQGGGGEQFF. The chain has TRBV3-1 (or the pseudogene TRBV3-2) and TRBJ2-1; D might be TRBD1 (6 bases). The V and J ends lost 1 base and 9 bases respectively, with 10 bases between them. Germline loops: CDR1 LGHDT, CDR2 YNNKEL (reference sequence). The CDR3 runs to 13 residues.

This chain uses TRBV2 with TRBJ2-7; D ambiguous. CDR1 is SNHLY, CDR2 FYNNEI, per germline. V lost 7 bases and J lost 4, with 14 bases in between. This CDR3 is built from 13 residues. The CDR3 loop is CASNTPAAYEQYV. CDR3 nucleotide sequence: TGTGCCAGCAACACACCTGCAGCGTACGAGCAGTACGTC.

This chain links TRBV7-8 with TRBJ2-3, with 9 bases identical to TRBD2. With 2 bases clipped from V and 2 bases from J, the junction kept 5 bases outside the gene matches. This CDR3 is built from 16 residues. The germline V gene has CDR1 SGHVS and CDR2 FQNEAQ. Written as DNA, the CDR3 is TGTGCCAGCAGCTTAATAAGCGGGGGGCCCACAGATACGCAGTATTTT. Its translation is CASSLISGGPTDTQYF.

V usage is TRBV29-1 and J usage is TRBJ1-2; a possible D gene is TRBD1 (5 bases). Looked up from germline, CDR1 is SQVTM and CDR2 is ANQGSEA. CDR3 size: 16 residues. Between the trimmed V and J ends, which lost 0 bases and 4 bases, there was a span of 18 bases. The CDR3 spells CSVEDLDRHSLYGYTF. CDR3 bases: TGCAGCGTTGAAGATCTCGACAGACATTCCCTCTATGGCTACACCTTC.

V gene TRBV2 combines with J gene TRBJ1-1; TRBD1 matches 11 bases. This CDR3 region has 16 residues. With V trimmed by 7 bases and J by 3 bases, 10 bases remained unmatched. Germline V gene data show CDR1 as SNHLY and CDR2 as FYNNEI. In DNA, the CDR3 is TGTGCCAGCACCGGGACAGGGGGTTTTGGTGACACTGAAGCTTTCTTT. This codes for CASTGTGGFGDTEAFF.